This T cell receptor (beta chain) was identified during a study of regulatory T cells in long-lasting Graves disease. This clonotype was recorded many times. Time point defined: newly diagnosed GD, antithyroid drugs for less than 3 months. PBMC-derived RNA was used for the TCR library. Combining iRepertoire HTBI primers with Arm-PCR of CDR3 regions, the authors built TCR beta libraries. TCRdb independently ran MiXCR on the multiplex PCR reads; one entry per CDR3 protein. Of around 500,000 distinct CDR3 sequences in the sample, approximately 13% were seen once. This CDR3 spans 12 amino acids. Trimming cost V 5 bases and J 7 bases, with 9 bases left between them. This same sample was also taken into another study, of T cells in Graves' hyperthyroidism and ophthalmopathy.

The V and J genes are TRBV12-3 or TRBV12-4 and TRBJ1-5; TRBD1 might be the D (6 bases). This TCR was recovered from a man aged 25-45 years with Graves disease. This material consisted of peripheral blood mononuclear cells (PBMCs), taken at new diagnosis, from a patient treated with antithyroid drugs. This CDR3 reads CASSPQGQPQHF. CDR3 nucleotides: TGTGCCAGCAGTCCACAGGGACAGCCCCAGCATTTT.